What follows is one T cell receptor beta chain and its context. cDNA came from approximately 0.5 to 1 ug RNA primed by random hexamers. An immunoSEQ multiplex PCR generated amplified TCR beta CDR3 products spanning 54 Vbeta and 13 Jbeta. Via MiXCR, TCRdb re-called the immunoSEQ multiplex PCR reads, giving one row per CDR3 protein. The data contain 180,000 or so distinct CDR3 sequences, over 85% of them singletons. The junction had 3 bases not matched to a gene; V was cut back by 5 bases and J by 8 bases. Germline-derived CDR1 and CDR2 are DFQATT and SNEGSKA (reference sequence). The CDR3 runs to 11 residues. This sample was included in a study of CD8 T cells in Susac syndrome.

This TCR was recovered from a human donor in good health. The sequenced sample consisted of CD4+ T cells from PBMCs. V and J are TRBV20-1 and TRBJ2-1, with TRBD2 matching 7 bases. The CDR3 reads CSAGGVHEQFF. The CDR3 bases are TGCAGTGCTGGGGGGGTCCATGAGCAGTTCTTC.